One T cell receptor (beta chain) is described in this entry. No antigen is known for it. Mismatch with germline at one junction end may stem from a read error. A modified ARM-PCR protocol with three rounds of nested PCR amplified TCRbeta. TCRdb reanalysed the multiplex PCR reads using MiXCR and keeps one entry per CDR3 protein. The table includes about 67,000 distinct CDR3 sequences, around 76% detected once. This sample's RNA came from whole unsorted tissue. More than 3 cm separated this lung sample from the edge of the tumor. The sample is drawn from a study of tumor and adjacent non-tumor tissue in lung cancer. Study results and limitations: Tumor tissue had significantly higher TCR diversity than normal lung. Higher tumor TCR diversity was associated with shorter survival. In normal lung, the top 100 clones were significantly more dominant than in tumor.

The clonotype was recovered from a man in his sixties with non-small cell lung cancer. Input material: distant non-tumor lung tissue.

The CDR3: CASSKETYQEIQYF. CDR3 nucleotide sequence: TGTGCCAGCAGCAAAGAGACTTACCAAGAGATCCAGTACTTC. The J gene is TRBJ2-5, the V gene TRBV11-1; D gene unclear. Per germline, CDR1 SGHAT and CDR2 FQDESV (reference sequence). This CDR3 is built from 14 residues.